The 5 T cell receptor beta chains presented below share a single source sample, sequenced in a study of cytomegalovirus exposure and HLA in healthy donors. PCR employed 60 Vbeta and 13 Jbeta primers. Sequenced by immunoSEQ multiplex PCR; TCRdb stores in-frame clones only, minus some. The sample shows roughly 200,000 clones, approximately 80% of them seen only once. Material: PBMCs. Source of these receptors: a woman aged 18 to 35 in good health and CMV-seronegative.

J is TRBJ2-7 and V is TRBV6-5; 7 bases map to TRBD1. V lost 4 bases to trimming and J lost 3 bases; unmatched junction nucleotides: 3. Germline CDR1 and CDR2: MNHEY and SVGAGI. This CDR3 has 13 residues. The CDR3 here is CASSSGQNYEQYF. CDR3 coding DNA: TGTGCCAGCAGTTCGGGACAGAACTACGAGCAGTACTTC.

The J gene is TRBJ2-7, the V gene TRBV7-2; no clear D. CDR3 size: 14 residues. Trimming cost V 5 bases and J 2 bases, with 13 bases left between them. Germline V lookup: CDR1 SGHTA, CDR2 FQGNSA. As DNA, the CDR3 is TGTGCCAGCAGCCCCCAATCCGGTCCCTACGAGCAGTACTTC. Protein: CASSPQSGPYEQYF. The full variable domain, with the rest looked up from reference TRBV7-2 and TRBJ2-7, is GAGVSQSPSNKVTEKGKDVELRCDPISGHTALYWYRQSLGQGLEFLIYFQGNSAPDKSGLPSDRFSAERTGGSVSTLTIQRTQQEDSAVYLCASSPQSGPYEQYFGPGTRLTVT.

The chain links TRBV9 to TRBJ2-3; D remains ambiguous. V shed 0 bases and J shed 2 bases, with 13 bases lying between them. This CDR3 region has 16 residues. Germline V gene data show CDR1 as SGDLS and CDR2 as YYNGEE. The CDR3 loop is CASSVGGGRNTDTQYF. CDR3 bases: TGTGCCAGCAGCGTAGGCGGCGGAAGGAACACAGATACGCAGTATTTT.

The J gene is TRBJ1-4, the V gene TRBV28, with 10 bases fitting TRBD1. Per the germline V gene, CDR1 is MDHEN and CDR2 is SYDVKM. The CDR3 has 15 residues. Trimming cost V 3 bases and J 8 bases; bases outside gene matches: 6. CDR3 loop: CASSFPGTGAEKLFF. The CDR3 nucleotides read TGTGCCAGCAGTTTTCCAGGGACAGGGGCGGAAAAACTGTTTTTT.

This clone showed up just once. The rearrangement uses TRBV19 and TRBJ1-2; 8 positions agree with TRBD1. The CDR3 is made up of 16 amino acids. CDR1 LNHDA and CDR2 SQIVND come from the germline V gene (reference sequence). J was trimmed by 4 bases and V by 3 bases; bases with no gene match: 10. The CDR3 loop reads CASSMKQGDYGYGYTF. In DNA, the CDR3 is TGTGCCAGTAGTATGAAACAGGGGGATTACGGCTATGGCTACACCTTC.